A selection of T cell receptor beta chains follows, all from one sample in a study of shared clonotypes between healthy human individuals. The data were produced by immunoSEQ multiplex PCR, yet TCRdb's version contains in-frame clones alone and is incomplete. The repertoire consists of approximately 1,500,000 clones, with around 98% occurring once and the leading ten covering roughly 0.45%. Material: naive CD4+ T cells sorted from blood. The receptors were sampled from a man aged 30 to 45 in good health. CDR3s include the opening cysteine and the closing phenylalanine or tryptophan. The order of the fields is J gene, D gene, clone size, V gene, CDR3 protein, CDR3 DNA. D genes are given only for firm matches. Size values are once, few and many counts, or a class for expanded clones, and some rows have none.

TRBJ2-7	TRBD2	-	TRBV14	CASSQGKSSGTHVQYF	TGTGCCAGCAGCCAAGGGAAATCCAGCGGGACGCACGTGCAGTACTTC
TRBJ1-1	-	-	TRBV6-6	CASESSNTEAFF	TGTGCCAGCGAGTCGTCGAACACTGAAGCTTTCTTT
TRBJ2-4	-	-	TRBV5-5	CASSLEGTQLQYF	TGTGCCAGCAGCTTGGAGGGGACACAGCTTCAGTACTTC
TRBJ2-7	-	once	TRBV18	CASSPQAESSYEQYF	TGTGCCAGCTCACCCCAAGCGGAGAGCTCCTACGAGCAGTACTTC
TRBJ2-1	-	-	TRBV6-1	CASNFMGYNEQFF	TGTGCCAGCAATTTTATGGGATACAATGAGCAGTTCTTC
TRBJ2-7	TRBD1	-	TRBV5-4	CASSQIGQGSHEQYF	TGTGCCAGCAGCCAAATCGGACAGGGGAGCCACGAGCAGTACTTC
TRBJ1-1	-	-	TRBV19	CASSRRGSTEAFF	TGTGCCAGTAGTAGGCGGGGCTCGACTGAAGCTTTCTTT
TRBJ2-5	-	-	TRBV5-6	CASSLGLRSKETQYF	TGTGCCAGCAGCTTGGGACTTCGGTCAAAAGAGACCCAGTACTTC
TRBJ1-5	TRBD1	-	TRBV28	CASSHQGGSGQPQHF	TGTGCCAGCAGTCACCAGGGGGGATCGGGTCAGCCCCAGCATTTT
TRBJ2-2	TRBD1	-	TRBV9	CASSDGQGSGELFF	TGTGCCAGCAGCGACGGACAGGGGTCCGGGGAGCTGTTTTTT
TRBJ2-5	TRBD2	-	TRBV28	CASSFPGGGETQYF	TGTGCCAGCAGTTTTCCGGGAGGGGGGGAGACCCAGTACTTC
TRBJ1-5	TRBD1	-	TRBV28	CASRGTGVHQPQHF	TGTGCCAGCAGGGGTACAGGGGTTCATCAGCCCCAGCATTTT
TRBJ1-1	-	-	TRBV7-2	CASSPNYQFAFF	TGTGCCAGCAGCCCGAATTATCAATTTGCTTTCTTT
TRBJ2-1	TRBD2	-	TRBV14	CASSPASGRSSYNEQFF	TGTGCCAGCAGCCCAGCTAGCGGGAGGAGTTCCTACAATGAGCAGTTCTTC
TRBJ2-7	-	-	TRBV2	CASTGRRISYEQYF	TGTGCCAGCACGGGCAGGAGGATATCCTACGAGCAGTACTTC
TRBJ2-3	-	-	TRBV7-2	CASSPPQDTQYF	TGTGCCAGCAGCCCACCGCAGGATACGCAGTATTTT
TRBJ2-7	TRBD1	-	TRBV28	CASSSRGIYEQYF	TGTGCCAGCTCCAGCAGGGGGATCTACGAGCAGTACTTC
TRBJ2-1	TRBD2	-	TRBV10-3	CAIRRAGRDNNEQFF	TGTGCCATCAGAAGGGCAGGGAGGGATAACAATGAGCAGTTCTTC
TRBJ1-1	-	-	TRBV29-1	CSVRPPPSMNTEAFF	TGCAGCGTCCGCCCGCCCCCCAGCATGAACACTGAAGCTTTCTTT
TRBJ2-1	TRBD1	-	TRBV5-1	CASSLNPGQYNEQFF	TGCGCCAGCAGCTTAAATCCGGGACAGTACAATGAGCAGTTCTTC
TRBJ2-4	-	-	TRBV6-1	CASSEPREVPAKNIQYF	TGTGCCAGCAGTGAACCGCGCGAAGTACCCGCCAAAAACATTCAGTACTTC
TRBJ2-7	TRBD1	-	TRBV29-1	CSVLPGQGFYEQYF	TGCAGCGTTTTACCGGGACAGGGATTTTACGAGCAGTACTTC
TRBJ2-7	-	-	TRBV20-1	CSAPGREQYF	TGCAGTGCCCCGGGGAGGGAGCAGTACTTC
TRBJ2-7	TRBD2	-	TRBV13	CASSFGLAGGPYEQYF	TGTGCCAGCAGCTTTGGACTAGCGGGAGGGCCCTACGAGCAGTACTTC
TRBJ1-1	-	-	TRBV7-3	CASSVQGGTEAFF	TGTGCCAGCAGCGTACAGGGAGGGACTGAAGCTTTCTTT
TRBJ2-7	TRBD2	-	TRBV19	CASSSGPSSYEQYF	TGTGCCAGCTCTAGCGGTCCTAGCTCCTACGAGCAGTACTTC
TRBJ1-4	-	-	TRBV19	CANRRRQQGDEKLFF	TGTGCCAATAGAAGGAGACAGCAGGGTGATGAAAAACTGTTTTTT
TRBJ2-5	-	-	TRBV7-9	CASSWGTTGVYPETQYF	TGTGCCAGCAGCTGGGGGACTACAGGGGTGTATCCAGAGACCCAGTACTTC
TRBJ2-3	-	-	TRBV7-3	CASSLLGTDTQYF	TGTGCCAGCAGCCTACTGGGGACAGATACGCAGTATTTT
TRBJ2-2	-	-	TRBV11-3	CASSGGPPNTGELFF	TGTGCCAGCAGCGGCGGACCGCCGAACACCGGGGAGCTGTTTTTT
TRBJ2-5	-	-	TRBV2	CASSAGRGQETQYF	TGTGCCAGCAGTGCAGGCAGGGGTCAAGAGACCCAGTACTTC
TRBJ2-7	TRBD2	-	TRBV18	CASSPLAGEGYEQYF	TGTGCCAGCTCACCACTAGCGGGAGAAGGGTACGAGCAGTACTTC
TRBJ2-7	-	-	TRBV6-5	CASVDSYEQYF	TGTGCCAGCGTGGACTCCTACGAGCAGTACTTC
TRBJ1-2	-	-	TRBV19	CASSGGAYGYTF	TGTGCCAGTAGTGGAGGGGCCTATGGCTACACCTTC
TRBJ2-5	-	-	TRBV18	CASTKDYQETQYF	TGTGCCAGCACCAAGGACTACCAAGAGACCCAGTACTTC
TRBJ2-6	-	-	TRBV4-2	CASSQDWTAGANVLTF	TGTGCCAGCAGCCAAGATTGGACAGCTGGGGCCAACGTCCTGACTTTC